A single sample is the source of the 26 T cell receptor beta chains below, sequenced in a study of Ad26.COV2.S vaccination and SARS-CoV-2 variants. Treatment given: some 19 received Ad26.COV2.S at low or high dose, single or two shots; roughly 5 received placebo; per-sample allocation not given. Sampling was done on day 63 after the first vaccine or placebo injection. Clones were read by immunoSEQ multiplex PCR, and TCRdb kept only the in-frame ones, dropping some. The sample lists about 420,000 clones, around 89% occurring once. The specimen was peripheral blood, collected in a trial of Ad26.COV2.S vaccine versus placebo. These receptors were obtained from a person aged 18-60 years who received the Ad26.COV2.S COVID-19 vaccine or a placebo.

This clone has only one observation. J is TRBJ2-1 and V is TRBV28; D remains ambiguous. The CDR3 is made up of 11 amino acids. Germline CDR1 MDHEN, CDR2 SYDVKM. V lost 7 bases to trimming and J lost 9 bases, with 10 bases between them. The DNA of the CDR3 is TGTGCCAGCAATAGCTGGAGTGAGCAGTTCTTC. Amino acid sequence: CASNSWSEQFF.

The chain recombines TRBV6-5 with TRBJ1-6, with D perhaps TRBD1 (5 bases). The V gene's germline CDR1 is MNHEY and CDR2 SVGAGI. The CDR3 extends over 15 amino acids. V was pared by 8 bases and J by 0 bases, with 11 bases between. DNA of the CDR3: TGTGCCAGCGGTTGGACAAGCTCCTATAATTCACCCCTCCACTTT. It codes for CASGWTSSYNSPLHF.

V gene TRBV11-3 combines with J gene TRBJ2-5; D perhaps matches TRBD1 (5 bases). This CDR3 spans 15 amino acids. V was trimmed by 1 base and J by 2 bases, leaving 11 bases between them. The germline CDR1 and CDR2 sequences are SGHNT and YENEEA. Written as DNA, the CDR3 is TGTGCCAGCAGCTTAGGACTTGCAGGGCAAGAGACCCAGTACTTC. It codes for CASSLGLAGQETQYF.

This chain connects TRBV30 to TRBJ2-7; D call uncertain. Looked up from germline, CDR1 is GTSNPN and CDR2 is SVGIG (reference sequence). Trimming left V 3 bases short and J 6 bases short, with 24 bases between. This CDR3 is built from 16 residues. CDR3 residues: CAWSAPMGRFGSEQYF. The CDR3 DNA sequence: TGTGCCTGGAGCGCACCTATGGGCCGGTTTGGTAGCGAGCAGTACTTC.

The genes are TRBV4-1 and TRBJ2-1; 7 nucleotides align to TRBD1. V was clipped by 3 bases and J by 5 bases; unmatched bases: 4. The CDR3 extends over 14 amino acids. Germline lookup yields CDR1 MGHRA and CDR2 YSYEKL. CDR3 nucleotides: TGCGCCAGCAGCCAGGGACAGTTTAACAATGAGCAGTTCTTC. This encodes CASSQGQFNNEQFF.

V is TRBV6-5 and J is TRBJ2-7, with 11 bases lining up with TRBD2. Unmatched junction bases numbered 13, after V lost 11 bases and J lost 4 bases. The CDR3 length is 15 residues. Germline CDR1 reads MNHEY; CDR2 reads SVGAGI. CDR3 protein: CAVNTPGTSGYEQYF. In DNA, the CDR3 is TGTGCCGTTAATACGCCTGGGACTAGCGGATACGAGCAGTACTTC.

The chain joins TRBV7-2 to TRBJ2-5; tentatively, D is TRBD1 or TRBD2 (5 bases each). The V gene's germline CDR1 is SGHTA and CDR2 FQGNSA. This CDR3 region has 15 residues. Deletions cut 6 bases from V and 5 bases from J, with 19 bases between. CDR3 DNA: TGTGCCAGCAGACGATCCCGAGGGGAGCTGGAGACCCAGTACTTC. It translates to CASRRSRGELETQYF.

The genes are TRBV19 and TRBJ1-3; D is ambiguous. Germline V gene sequence: CDR1 LNHDA, CDR2 SQIVND (reference sequence). The V and J ends lost 3 bases and 0 bases respectively, with 6 bases between them. CDR3 size: 14 residues. CDR3 bases: TGTGCCAGTAGTATCGGGAGCTCTGGAAACACCATATATTTT. Its protein product is CASSIGSSGNTIYF.

The J gene is TRBJ1-2, the V gene TRBV30, with no clear D. The length of the CDR3 is 14 residues. Germline V lookup: CDR1 GTSNPN, CDR2 SVGIG (reference sequence). Trimming took off 0 bases at V and 4 bases at J, with 12 bases between the two ends. The CDR3 DNA is TGTGCCTGGAGTGTTAGGGCAGCAGTCTATGGCTACACCTTC. It specifies CAWSVRAAVYGYTF.

The chain is built from TRBV6-4 and TRBJ2-1, with 12 bases fitting TRBD2. Germline V CDR1 and CDR2: MRHNA, SNTAGT. The CDR3 sequence is 16 residues long. V shed 4 bases and J 7 bases; nucleotides not matched to a gene: 8. The CDR3 reads CASSVETSGGINEQFF. In nucleotides, the CDR3 is TGTGCCAGCAGTGTGGAGACTAGCGGGGGTATAAATGAGCAGTTCTTC.

This sequence joins TRBV5-6 and TRBJ2-1, with 12 bases lining up with TRBD2. Germline V gives CDR1 SGHDT, CDR2 YYEEEE. The J segment lost 8 bases and the V segment lost 4 bases, leaving 10 bases of the junction unmatched. This CDR3 has 16 amino acids. The CDR3 sequence: CASSSYGLAGNDEQFF. CDR3 in DNA: TGTGCCAGCAGCAGCTACGGACTAGCGGGGAATGATGAGCAGTTCTTC.

The chain recombines TRBV7-2 with TRBJ2-5; 11 positions agree with TRBD1. The CDR3 contains 17 residues. Trimming took 0 bases from V and 5 from J; bases not matched to a gene: 8. Germline lookup yields CDR1 SGHTA and CDR2 FQGNSA. DNA of the CDR3: TGTGCCAGCAGCTTAGCTGTGGGACAGGGGGGGAAGGAGACCCAGTACTTC. This encodes CASSLAVGQGGKETQYF.

The chain carries TRBV11-2 and TRBJ1-3; tentative D call: TRBD1 (6 bases). Trimming removed 10 bases from V and 0 bases from J, with 13 bases in between. The CDR3 loop spans 14 amino acids. In germline, CDR1 is SGHAT, CDR2 FQNNGV. CDR3 DNA sequence: TGTGCCACTAGGGGGGTGAACTCTGGAAACACCATATATTTT. Translation: CATRGVNSGNTIYF.

This rearrangement joins TRBV28 to TRBJ2-7, with D perhaps TRBD1 (6 bases). CDR1 MDHEN and CDR2 SYDVKM come from the germline V gene. The CDR3 contains 15 residues. V lost 7 bases, J lost 2 bases, and 18 bases lay in between. CDR3 in DNA: TGTGCCAGCAAACTTGACAGGCCCCTAACCTACGAGCAGTACTTC. Amino acids: CASKLDRPLTYEQYF.

The genes are TRBV2 and TRBJ2-3; TRBD2 aligns across 8 bases. The CDR3 has 15 residues. V lost 4 bases and J lost 0; bases outside the gene matches: 3. Germline CDR1 reads SNHLY; CDR2 reads FYNNEI. CDR3 sequence: CASSGAGASTDTQYF. The CDR3 DNA follows: TGTGCCAGCAGTGGAGCGGGGGCTAGCACAGATACGCAGTATTTT.

V gene TRBV27 combines with J gene TRBJ2-7; a weak D match, TRBD2 (7 bases). The CDR3 has 15 residues. V lost 1 base, J lost 2 bases, and 12 bases lay in between. Germline loops: CDR1 MNHEY, CDR2 SMNVEV (reference sequence). Written as DNA, the CDR3 is TGTGCCAGCAGTTTATTGGGGGGGGCCGCCTACGAGCAGTACTTC. This codes for CASSLLGGAAYEQYF.

The chain employs TRBV12-5 and TRBJ2-2; 12 positions match TRBD2. Unmatched junction bases numbered 4, after V lost 1 base and J lost 4 bases. The CDR3 is 17 residues long. Germline assignment: CDR1 LGHNT and CDR2 FRNRAP. CDR3 DNA sequence: TGTGCTAGTGGTTTGGCTCTAGCGGGGGGGGTCACCGGGGAGCTGTTTTTT. Translated: CASGLALAGGVTGELFF.

The rearrangement links TRBV7-9 to TRBJ1-1; D is uncertain. The germline V gene encodes CDR1 SEHNR and CDR2 FQNEAQ (reference sequence). Trimming stripped 4 bases from V and 5 bases from J, with 17 bases between. The CDR3 totals 15 residues. In nucleotides, the CDR3 is TGTGCCAGCAGCTCCTCTCGTGTCGCGCAAACTGAAGCTTTCTTT. It yields the protein CASSSSRVAQTEAFF.

The rearrangement joins TRBV10-2 to TRBJ2-1; the D call may be TRBD1 or TRBD2 (6 bases each). In germline, CDR1 is WSHSY, CDR2 SAAADI. The V end lost 3 bases, the J end lost 10 bases, and 7 bases lay between the germline ends. The CDR3 is 11 amino acids. Here the CDR3 reads CASSEGGEQFF. The CDR3 DNA follows: TGCGCCAGCAGTGAAGGGGGGGAGCAGTTCTTC.

The chain joins TRBV7-3 to TRBJ2-5; 10 bases align to TRBD2. Per the germline V gene, CDR1 is SGHTA and CDR2 is FQGTGA. The CDR3 totals 15 residues. The V segment lost 3 bases and the J segment 4 bases; nucleotides outside the gene matches: 5. The chain's CDR3 is CASSLSGGARETQYF. The CDR3 region has the DNA TGTGCCAGCAGCTTGAGCGGGGGGGCTCGAGAGACCCAGTACTTC.

This clone is a singleton in its sample. The same CDR3 arises from other DNA sequences in this sample as well. The chain combines TRBV11-3 with TRBJ2-3, with no clear D. V was shortened by 1 base and J by 0 bases, with 5 bases between the two germline ends. This CDR3 comprises 14 residues. CDR1 and CDR2 from the germline V gene are SGHNT and YENEEA. The CDR3 loop is CASSLAASTDTQYF. The DNA of the CDR3 is TGTGCCAGCAGCTTAGCGGCTAGCACAGATACGCAGTATTTT.

The chain uses TRBV18 and TRBJ2-7; tentatively, D is TRBD1 (6 bases). Trimming removed 3 bases at V and 5 bases at J, with 14 bases between. Germline-derived CDR1 and CDR2 are KGHSH and LQKENI. The CDR3 has 14 residues. The CDR3: CASSPPQGIDEQYF. CDR3 nucleotide sequence: TGTGCCAGCTCACCGCCACAGGGAATCGACGAGCAGTACTTC. Together with reference TRBV18 and TRBJ2-7, the CDR3 gives the full variable domain: NAGVMQNPRHLVRRRGQEARLRCSPMKGHSHVYWYRQLPEEGLKFMVYLQKENIIDESGMPKERFSAEFPKEGPSILRIQQVVRGDSAAYFCASSPPQGIDEQYFGPGTRLTVT.

V is TRBV7-2 and J is TRBJ1-2; 7 nucleotides agree with TRBD1. The CDR3 spans 17 residues. Germline lookup yields CDR1 SGHTA and CDR2 FQGNSA. J lost 4 bases, V lost 1 base, and 12 bases had no gene match. CDR3: CASSLEGYRGGRYGYTF. CDR3 nucleotide sequence: TGTGCCAGCAGCTTAGAAGGGTACAGGGGCGGACGCTATGGCTACACCTTC.

The count of this clone is one. CDR3 protein: CASSSRGPQHF. In nucleotides, the CDR3 is TGTGCCAGCAGCTCGAGAGGGCCCCAGCATTTT. V is TRBV7-9 and J is TRBJ1-5, with D hard to call. Germline CDR1 SEHNR, CDR2 FQNEAQ (reference sequence). V was pared by 4 bases and J by 9 bases, with 7 bases between. The CDR3 is 11 amino acids.

The chain is built from TRBV28 and TRBJ2-7; D remains ambiguous. Germline V CDR1 and CDR2: MDHEN, SYDVKM. Between the trimmed V and J ends, which lost 2 bases and 3 bases, there was a span of 11 bases. CDR3 length equals 14 residues. The CDR3 coding sequence is TGTGCCAGCAGTTTACGGGTCTACGGCTACGAGCAGTACTTC. Translating gives CASSLRVYGYEQYF.

The chain uses TRBV24-1 and TRBJ2-7; unclear D gene. Germline CDR1 and CDR2: KGHDR and SFDVKD. There are 12 residues in the CDR3. The V and J ends lost 4 bases and 3 bases respectively, with 6 bases between them. The CDR3 loop reads CATSDRNYEQYF. DNA for the CDR3: TGTGCCACCAGTGACAGGAACTACGAGCAGTACTTC.